This T cell receptor (beta chain) emerged from a study of spatial heterogeneity in lung cancer (dated by TCRdb to about 2019). Study-level background: Beta-chain transcripts were consistently detected in greater numbers than alpha-chain transcripts, which likely reflects a higher abundance of beta-chain transcripts. At surgery, both alpha and beta chains were TCR-sequenced in 200 to 250 tumor regions, 63 to 65 matched nontumor lung samples and just over 55 PBMC samples. A strong correlation was found between TCR transcript counts in tumor regions and a T cell transcriptional module score from matched bulk RNA-seq. The study linked features of the TCR repertoire to counts of nonsynonymous mutations, which were determined by whole-exome sequencing of tumor tissue. The study quantitatively compared TCR alpha and beta repertoires across multiple tumor regions, matched nontumor lung and blood in non-small cell lung cancer. In the raw uncorrected reads, each unique combination of TCR and UMI appeared on average more than ten times.

This clonotype was recorded at least ten times. It has no known antigen specificity. One base away there is no much larger clone; base qualities are not given. V gives up 6 bases and J gives up 2 bases, and the segment between their germline ends measures 10 bases. The germline V gene encodes CDR1 KGHSH and CDR2 LQKENI. The CDR3, cysteine through phenylalanine, is 13 amino acids long. The retained sequence is limited to the CDR3, 39 bases, with the frame set at the first base. According to the study, the label for this sample's time point signals: sample taken at primary tumor resection. Samples were obtained from over 70 patients with early-stage, untreated non-small cell lung cancer from the lung TRACERx cohort. For TCR sequencing, whole RNA was extracted from tumor and nontumor lung tissue, or from cryopreserved PBMC samples, and no cell sorting was done. A patient was chosen for TCR sequencing only when enough RNA was available from at least two tumor regions. Before selection, tumor and adjacent nontumor lung specimens were reviewed by a lung pathologist.

The library was prepared using 5' RACE. Sequencing relied on a NextSeq 500. To allow correction of PCR and sequencing errors, the TCR library protocol tagged every TCR cDNA molecule with a unique molecular identifier. Regarding the original processing steps: TCR identification, UMI-based error correction and CDR3 extraction were all carried out with Decombinator tools. Expanded TCRs were defined as those above a frequency of 2 per 1,000, corresponding to the top 1% of the tumor frequency distribution. Expanded tumor TCRs statistically deemed absent (corrected P<0.05) from at least one tumor region were classed as regional, and all other expanded tumor TCRs were classed as ubiquitous. Rényi diversity was computed with the R vegan package after subsampling each repertoire 100 times to 5,000 TCRs. To build CDR3 similarity networks, amino acid triplet string-kernel similarity was used, and CDR3s were connected when their pairwise similarity was above 0.82. Using fastp at Q25 and MiXCR, TCRdb reprocessed the public reads and kept productive beta chains. Rows are unified per CDR3 protein, each entry keeping the most common DNA and genes. Clone size and V and J calls follow TCRdb, not the original study. In all, the sample holds about 20,000 distinct CDR3 sequences, and roughly 6% of those were seen once. Approximately 10% of the sample is held by the ten biggest clonotypes.

Broader findings and caveats from the paper: Confirming at a functional level the hypothesis that regional TCRs recognize regional mutations was considered to require additional single-cell paired TCR alpha and beta sequencing. TCR-seq coverage of tumor T cells was estimated to be only about 6.7% for alpha chains and approximately 12% for beta chains. The tumor nonsynonymous mutation count correlated with the number of expanded alpha and beta TCRs within the tumor. The count of ubiquitous expanded TCRs correlated with the count of ubiquitous nonsynonymous mutations, and the count of regional expanded TCRs correlated with the count of regional nonsynonymous mutations.

Recombination joined TRBV18 with TRBJ2-5, and the D gene may be TRBD1, 5 bases matching. The receptor was isolated from a female donor with early-stage non-small cell lung cancer. The material sequenced was lung tumor tissue, taken at surgery. For the CDR3, the sequence is CASSRDRQETQYF. The nucleotides read TGTGCCAGCTCCCGCGACAGACAAGAGACCCAGTACTTC.